These 27 T cell receptor beta chains share one sample of origin, sequenced in a study of blood T cell repertoires in COVID-19. The repertoire was sequenced with immunoSEQ multiplex PCR; TCRdb's copy has only in-frame clones and lacks some. The table has around 330,000 clones, 85% seen once. Sequenced sample: PBMCs or T cells enriched from blood (not recorded which). The source of these receptors is a woman aged 25-40 years who had been exposed to COVID-19.

The chain combines TRBV5-1 with TRBJ1-6; tentatively, D is TRBD1 (6 bases). V lost 5 bases, J lost 7 bases, and 16 bases lay in between. CDR3 length: 15 residues. CDR1 SGHRS and CDR2 YFSETQ come from the germline V gene. The CDR3: CASRIAGASNSPLHF. CDR3 DNA sequence: TGCGCCAGCAGAATTGCGGGGGCGTCCAATTCACCCCTCCACTTT.

The sample holds a few counts of this clone. Additional DNA sequences in this sample encode the identical CDR3. The rearrangement uses TRBV9 and TRBJ1-5, with TRBD1 identical over 8 bases. The CDR3 is 15 amino acids. Germline V lookup: CDR1 SGDLS, CDR2 YYNGEE. Trimming at V came to 2 bases and at J to 4 bases, leaving 5 bases not matched to a gene. CDR3 DNA sequence: TGTGCCAGCAGCGTTGGTACAGGGGGAAATCAGCCCCAGCATTTT. Translating gives CASSVGTGGNQPQHF.

The chain joins TRBV28 to TRBJ2-7; D is unresolved. V was trimmed by 4 bases and J by 2 bases, leaving 9 bases between them. In germline, CDR1 is MDHEN, CDR2 SYDVKM. CDR3 size: 13 residues. This CDR3 is CASSSPVTYEQYF. The DNA for the CDR3 is TGTGCCAGCAGTTCCCCGGTCACCTACGAGCAGTACTTC.

The V gene is TRBV19, the J gene TRBJ1-1; possible D gene TRBD1, 6 bases. The germline V and J ends were trimmed by 11 bases and 1 base, with 17 bases remaining between them. Germline V gene data show CDR1 as LNHDA and CDR2 as SQIVND (reference sequence). The CDR3 is made up of 14 amino acids. Here the CDR3 reads CASLGGARNTEAFF. The CDR3 coding sequence is TGTGCCTCTCTGGGGGGGGCCAGGAACACTGAAGCTTTCTTT.

The rearrangement links TRBV13 to TRBJ2-2; 8 nucleotides agree with TRBD2. The germline CDR1 and CDR2 sequences are PRHDT and FYEKMQ (reference sequence). V lost 5 bases to trimming and J lost 1 base; unmatched junction nucleotides: 3. This CDR3 spans 15 amino acids. The CDR3 loop is CASSRGLVNTGELFF. The CDR3 nucleotides read TGTGCCAGCAGCCGGGGACTAGTGAACACCGGGGAGCTGTTTTTT. Filled out from reference TRBV13 and TRBJ2-2, the complete variable domain reads AAGVIQSPRHLIKEKRETATLKCYPIPRHDTVYWYQQGPGQDPQFLISFYEKMQSDKGSIPDRFSAQQFSDYHSELNMSSLELGDSALYFCASSRGLVNTGELFFGEGSRLTVL.

The chain has TRBV14 and TRBJ1-2, with a possible D match to TRBD1 (6 bases). V lost 1 base and J lost 6, with 6 bases in between. Germline CDR1 SGHDN, CDR2 FVKESK. CDR3 length: 12 residues. CDR3 residues: CASSQAGDGYTF. The CDR3 DNA reads TGTGCCAGCAGCCAAGCAGGGGATGGCTACACCTTC.

The genes are TRBV11-2 and TRBJ2-2, with D perhaps matching TRBD2 (6 bases). Germline V gene sequence: CDR1 SGHAT, CDR2 FQNNGV. Deletions cut 6 bases from V and 2 bases from J, with 16 bases between. The CDR3 runs 16 residues. CDR3 amino acids: CASSQGTFQNTGELFF. The CDR3 DNA follows: TGTGCCAGCAGTCAAGGGACTTTTCAAAACACCGGGGAGCTGTTTTTT.

This chain connects TRBV7-2 to TRBJ2-1; D unresolved. V was trimmed by 5 bases and J by 0 bases, leaving 5 bases between them. The CDR3 spans 13 residues. Germline V gives CDR1 SGHTA, CDR2 FQGNSA. The CDR3 spells CASSRSSYNEQFF. DNA for the CDR3: TGTGCCAGCAGCCGGAGCTCCTACAATGAGCAGTTCTTC.

The chain links TRBV4-1 to TRBJ2-2; D not certain. Germline V gene data show CDR1 as MGHRA and CDR2 as YSYEKL. V lost 1 base, J lost 1 base, and 10 bases lay in between. The CDR3 runs 16 residues. The CDR3 DNA is TGCGCCAGCAGCCAAGTAATTAGTGGGAACACCGGGGAGCTGTTTTTT. Translating it yields CASSQVISGNTGELFF.

This clone was seen once. The rearrangement uses TRBV12-3 or TRBV12-4 and TRBJ2-1; 7 bases are a match to TRBD2. The J segment lost 10 bases and the V segment lost 7 bases, leaving 4 bases of the junction unmatched. This CDR3 spans 11 amino acids. This chain's CDR3 is CASNRAGEQFF. For the CDR3, the DNA is TGTGCCAGCAACCGAGCGGGAGAGCAGTTCTTC.

The genes are TRBV4-2 and TRBJ1-3; D perhaps matches TRBD1 (5 bases). Germline V gene lookup returns CDR1 LGHNA and CDR2 YNFKEQ. Trimming cost V 0 bases and J 7 bases, with 10 bases left between them. CDR3 length equals 14 residues. The CDR3 DNA sequence: TGTGCCAGCAGCCAAGATGGGAAGGGGAACACCATATATTTT. Its protein is CASSQDGKGNTIYF.

The gene calls are TRBV5-1 and TRBJ2-2; D is possibly TRBD1 (6 bases). The CDR3 extends over 17 amino acids. The germline CDR1 and CDR2 sequences are SGHRS and YFSETQ. Trimming stripped 2 bases from V and 0 bases from J, with 14 bases between. CDR3 nucleotide sequence: TGCGCCAGCAGCTTCCCAACAGGACAGCCGAACACCGGGGAGCTGTTTTTT. It is translated as CASSFPTGQPNTGELFF.

This clone was seen a few times. J is TRBJ2-1 and V is TRBV4-1; tentatively, D is TRBD2 (5 bases). The CDR3 loop spans 15 amino acids. CDR1 and CDR2 (germline): MGHRA, YSYEKL. Trimming took 0 bases from V and 4 from J, leaving 10 bases between them. The CDR3 nucleotides are TGCGCCAGCAGCCAAGAAGGAAAGCGGTACAATGAGCAGTTCTTC. Its protein is CASSQEGKRYNEQFF.

This sequence joins TRBV20-1 and TRBJ1-2; 7 bases are shared with TRBD1. In germline, CDR1 is DFQATT, CDR2 SNEGSKA (reference sequence). J was trimmed by 3 bases and V by 6 bases; bases with no gene match: 13. The CDR3 contains 15 residues. The CDR3 loop is CSASGERQGHYGYTF. The CDR3 DNA reads as TGCAGTGCCAGTGGGGAGAGACAGGGCCACTATGGCTACACCTTC.

The chain joins TRBV27 to TRBJ1-2, with 9 bases lining up with TRBD1. CDR3 length: 15 amino acids. CDR1 is MNHEY and CDR2 is SMNVEV in the germline V gene (reference sequence). The V gene end was trimmed by 2 bases and the J gene end by 8 bases; junction bases not matched to a gene: 9. CDR3 DNA sequence: TGTGCCAGCAGTTTACTACAGGGGGCGGTGAAGGGCTACACCTTC. Translating it yields CASSLLQGAVKGYTF.

This chain links TRBV4-2 with TRBJ2-2, with D maybe TRBD2 (6 bases). The CDR3 extends over 17 amino acids. V dropped 1 base and J dropped 3 bases, with 15 bases sitting between them. From germline, CDR1 is LGHNA and CDR2 YNFKEQ. The CDR3 spells CASSQGIGGLDTGELFF. CDR3 in DNA: TGTGCCAGCAGCCAAGGGATTGGAGGGTTGGACACCGGGGAGCTGTTTTTT.

The V gene is TRBV5-1, the J gene TRBJ2-1, with 8 bases identical to TRBD2. This CDR3 is 18 amino acids long. V lost 1 base to trimming and J lost 3 bases; unmatched junction nucleotides: 12. Germline V CDR1 and CDR2: SGHRS, YFSETQ. The CDR3 sequence is CASSLYPSRSGSYNEQFF. CDR3 coding DNA: TGCGCCAGCAGCTTGTACCCTAGTAGGAGCGGGAGCTACAATGAGCAGTTCTTC.

The rearrangement links TRBV30 to TRBJ1-1, with a possible D match to TRBD1 (5 bases). CDR1 and CDR2 from the germline V gene are GTSNPN and SVGIG (reference sequence). With 5 bases removed from V and 6 bases from J, the gap between germline ends came to 13 bases. CDR3 size: 12 residues. DNA for the CDR3: TGTGCCTGGGGACACTACGGGGCTGAAGCTTTCTTT. Translated, it gives CAWGHYGAEAFF. Using reference TRBV30 and TRBJ1-1 for the parts outside the CDR3, the full variable domain is SQTIHQWPATLVQPVGSPLSLECTVEGTSNPNLYWYRQAAGRGLQLLFYSVGIGQISSEVPQNLSASRPQDRQFILSSKKLLLSDSGFYLCAWGHYGAEAFFGQGTRLTVV.

The chain recombines TRBV7-9 with TRBJ2-3, with 7 bases lining up with TRBD2. In germline, CDR1 is SEHNR, CDR2 FQNEAQ (reference sequence). V shed 2 bases and J 4 bases; nucleotides not matched to a gene: 3. The CDR3 extends over 14 amino acids. In nucleotides, the CDR3 is TGTGCCAGCAGCTTAATGGCGGGAGCAGATACGCAGTATTTT. Amino acid sequence: CASSLMAGADTQYF. Looking up the rest from reference TRBV7-9 and TRBJ2-3 gives the full variable domain: DTGVSQNPRHKITKRGQNVTFRCDPISEHNRLYWYRQTLGQGPEFLTYFQNEAQLEKSRLLSDRFSAERPKGSFSTLEIQRTEQGDSAMYLCASSLMAGADTQYFGPGTRLTVL.

This rearrangement joins TRBV15 to TRBJ2-5, with 7 bases identical to TRBD1. Trimming cost V 5 bases and J 1 base; bases outside gene matches: 4. In germline, CDR1 is LNHNV, CDR2 YYDKDF (reference sequence). The CDR3 consists of 14 residues. In nucleotides, the CDR3 is TGTGCCACCAGCCTAGGGACAGTCCAAGAGACCCAGTACTTC. Translating gives CATSLGTVQETQYF.

V usage is TRBV5-6 and J usage is TRBJ2-1; the match to TRBD1 covers 9 bases. CDR3 size: 19 residues. Per the germline V gene, CDR1 is SGHDT and CDR2 is YYEEEE. V lost 2 bases to trimming and J lost 7 bases; unmatched junction nucleotides: 19. The CDR3 loop reads CASSFDLRDRVVAGNEQFF. CDR3 sequence (DNA): TGTGCCAGCAGCTTTGACCTCCGGGACAGGGTGGTAGCGGGTAATGAGCAGTTCTTC.

This chain connects TRBV7-9 to TRBJ2-5; 12 bases are shared with TRBD2. With 7 bases clipped from V and 2 bases from J, the junction kept 8 bases outside the gene matches. The CDR3 covers 16 residues. The germline gives CDR1 SEHNR, CDR2 FQNEAQ (reference sequence). CDR3 coding DNA: TGTGCCAGCACCTCCGGACTAGCGGGGTATCAAGAGACCCAGTACTTC. The encoded protein is CASTSGLAGYQETQYF.

This chain joins TRBV5-1 and TRBJ2-3; D remains unclear. The CDR3 length is 12 residues. Trimming took 0 bases from V and 8 from J, leaving 7 bases between them. Germline V gene lookup returns CDR1 SGHRS and CDR2 YFSETQ. This chain's CDR3 is CASSLDLGTQYF. As DNA, the CDR3 is TGCGCCAGCAGCTTGGATCTAGGTACGCAGTATTTT. Full variable domain (rest looked up from reference TRBV5-1 and TRBJ2-3): KAGVTQTPRYLIKTRGQQVTLSCSPISGHRSVSWYQQTPGQGLQFLFEYFSETQRNKGNFPGRFSGRQFSNSRSEMNVSTLELGDSALYLCASSLDLGTQYFGPGTRLTVL.

The gene calls are TRBV11-2 and TRBJ1-4, with D maybe TRBD1 (6 bases). Germline-derived CDR1 and CDR2 are SGHAT and FQNNGV. The CDR3 spans 14 residues. V gave up 6 bases and J gave up 11 bases, with 19 bases separating them. The CDR3 DNA follows: TGTGCCAGCAGTTCTACAGGGTGGGGTGGGAAACTGTTTTTT. Amino acid sequence: CASSSTGWGGKLFF.

This clone was recorded only once. The gene calls are TRBV9 and TRBJ2-1, with 13 positions matching TRBD2. This CDR3 has 18 residues. Germline lookup yields CDR1 SGDLS and CDR2 YYNGEE. Trimming took 2 bases from V and 7 from J; bases not matched to a gene: 12. As DNA, the CDR3 is TGTGCCAGCAGCGTTACAACTAGCGGGGGGGCCTATCAGAATGAGCAGTTCTTC. This sequence encodes CASSVTTSGGAYQNEQFF. The variable domain in full, with the rest retrieved from reference TRBV9 and TRBJ2-1, is DSGVTQTPKHLITATGQRVTLRCSPRSGDLSVYWYQQSLDQGLQFLIQYYNGEERAKGNILERFSAQQFPDLHSELNLSSLELGDSALYFCASSVTTSGGAYQNEQFFGPGTRLTVL.

The chain employs TRBV6-5 and TRBJ2-5; maybe TRBD1 (8 bases). V dropped 6 bases and J dropped 5 bases, with 19 bases sitting between them. The CDR3 has 15 amino acids. Germline V CDR1 and CDR2: MNHEY, SVGAGI. The CDR3 sequence is CASSTSTGGAETQYF. The CDR3 DNA reads TGTGCCAGCAGCACCTCAACAGGGGGGGCGGAGACCCAGTACTTC.

To note about this clone: A much larger clone differs by one base, so this may be a read error. Other nucleotide sequences from this sample produce the same CDR3. This chain links TRBV28 with TRBJ2-7, with D maybe TRBD2 (6 bases). Germline loops: CDR1 MDHEN, CDR2 SYDVKM. V lost 5 bases and J lost 6, with 20 bases in between. The CDR3 runs to 15 residues. The CDR3 DNA reads TGTGCCAGCAGTCCCCCCGGGAGTGGGAGATTCGAGCAGTACTTC. Protein product: CASSPPGSGRFEQYF.